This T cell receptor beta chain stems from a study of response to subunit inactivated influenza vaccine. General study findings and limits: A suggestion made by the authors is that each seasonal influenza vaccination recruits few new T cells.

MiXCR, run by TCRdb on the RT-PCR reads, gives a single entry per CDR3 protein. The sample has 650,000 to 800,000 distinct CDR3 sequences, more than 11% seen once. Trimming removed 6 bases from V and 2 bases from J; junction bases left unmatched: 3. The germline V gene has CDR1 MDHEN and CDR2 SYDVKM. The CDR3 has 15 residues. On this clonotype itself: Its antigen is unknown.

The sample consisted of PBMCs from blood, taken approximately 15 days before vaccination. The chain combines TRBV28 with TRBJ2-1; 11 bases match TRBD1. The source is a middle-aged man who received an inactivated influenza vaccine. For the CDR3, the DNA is TGTGCCAGCAGGTGGGGACAGGGGGCCTACAATGAGCAGTTCTTC. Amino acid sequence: CASRWGQGAYNEQFF.